The source of this TCR beta chain is a study of human T cells and chemical hapten exposure. Time point of the sample: healthy volunteer bleed at 6 weeks. The authors extracted total RNA from unfractionated whole blood. Findings and limits, study-wide: Unchanged with DPC sensitization were TCRs above 1 in 1000 frequency.

CDR1 is SGDLS and CDR2 is YYNGEE in the germline V gene. The CDR3 totals 14 residues. Trimming took 2 bases from V and 9 from J; bases not matched to a gene: 3. Library construction involved attaching unique molecular identifiers to individual cDNA molecules, which allowed quantitative, reproducible TCR counting. TCRdb reanalysed the RACE reads using MiXCR and keeps one entry per CDR3 protein. The table has 65,000 to 80,000 distinct CDR3 sequences, about 8.6% seen once; the top ten hold over 1.5%. A remark on this clonotype: Its cognate antigen is unknown.

The origin of this receptor is a male donor in good health. Some clones in this sample may be carry-over from other donors' samples. The chain employs TRBV9 and TRBJ2-1, with 12 bases that match TRBD2. The source material was whole blood. CDR3 coding DNA: TGTGCCAGCAGCGTGCTAGCGGGAGGGAGTGAGCAGTTCTTC. Residues: CASSVLAGGSEQFF.